Sequencing of this T cell receptor (beta chain) was carried out in a study of long-term antiretroviral therapy in people with HIV. Study-wide points: Clones expanded before ART dominated the repertoire at all time points.

It was version v3.0 of the immunoSEQ assay that was run at survey level. Only in-frame clones appear in the TCRdb table, and some are missing; sequencing was by immunoSEQ multiplex PCR. The table shows tens of thousands of clones, with roughly 85% occurring only once. The length of the CDR3 is 15 residues. Trimming cost V 1 base and J 3 bases, with 13 bases left between them. The germline V gene encodes CDR1 LNHDA and CDR2 SQIVND (reference sequence). Before they underwent DNA extraction, samples held about 1-10 million cryopreserved PBMC. About this clone: The antigen is undetermined.

Specimen: unsorted PBMCs, collected 2.3 years after starting antiretroviral therapy. The receptor was isolated from a man aged 35 to 55 with HIV. The V gene is TRBV19, the J gene TRBJ2-7; maybe TRBD2 (5 bases). CDR3 sequence (DNA): TGTGCCAGTAGTATAGTCCCGGGGTTAGTCTACGAGCAGTACTTC. Residues: CASSIVPGLVYEQYF. Together with reference TRBV19 and TRBJ2-7, the CDR3 gives the full variable domain: DGGITQSPKYLFRKEGQNVTLSCEQNLNHDAMYWYRQDPGQGLRLIYYSQIVNDFQKGDIAEGYSVSREKKESFPLTVTSAQKNPTAFYLCASSIVPGLVYEQYFGPGTRLTVT.